The present entry profiles one T cell receptor (beta chain) with its context. Its antigen is unknown. These data belong to a study of shared clonotypes between healthy human individuals. The overall study: Per donor, CD8 memory used one plate, CD8 naive used two, CD4 memory used three and CD4 naive used three.

Whole-study results and caveats: Clonotypes that were shared across a handful of donors made up around 5% of naive CD4 clonotypes. The study generally estimated greater richness for naive than memory subsets.

V dropped 3 bases and J dropped 4 bases, with 15 bases sitting between them. The CDR3 runs 15 residues. In germline, CDR1 is MNHNS, CDR2 SASEGT. Each subset's genomic DNA was shared equally among a number of immunoSEQ plates. Sequencing used immunoSEQ multiplex PCR; TCRdb keeps in-frame clones, though not all of them. This table holds around 1.1 million clones, roughly 77% found once. This chain connects TRBV6-1 to TRBJ1-2; D not resolved. The source is a man younger than 35 in good health. Some clones in this sample may be carry-over from other donors' samples. The specimen was memory CD4+ T cells from PBMCs. The subset here: CD45RA-negative fraction. CDR3 sequence: CASSEGRMETYGYTF. The CDR3 coding sequence is TGTGCCAGCAGTGAGGGGAGAATGGAGACCTATGGCTACACCTTC.